This T cell receptor beta chain was recorded in a study of memory CD4+ T cells and cytomegalovirus serostatus. Study results and caveats: CMV serostatus prediction reached median AUC around 0.95, or 0.9 with US-trained model. The CMV-associated TCR signature appears largely within the CD4+ memory repertoire.

Comments on this clone: The antigen is undetermined. Other DNA sequences in this sample translate to the same CDR3.

The sort gate was single viable CD3+CD4+CD8-CD45RO+ cells for memory CD4+ T cells. TCRdb's table, derived via immunoSEQ multiplex PCR, lists solely in-frame clones and lacks some. The sample shows 50,000 to 60,000 clones, around 82% of them seen only once. The germline CDR1 and CDR2 sequences are LNHDA and SQIVND (reference sequence). Deletions cut 5 bases from V and 6 bases from J, with 13 bases between. This CDR3 is 13 amino acids long. This chain links TRBV19 with TRBJ1-1; D possibly corresponds to TRBD1 (5 bases). The sequence derives from an adult in good health and CMV-seropositive. Sequencing used memory CD4+ T cells from blood. The CDR3 nucleotides read TGTGCCAGTAGTCCGGGACCCAGAGCTGAAGCTTTCTTT. It specifies CASSPGPRAEAFF.